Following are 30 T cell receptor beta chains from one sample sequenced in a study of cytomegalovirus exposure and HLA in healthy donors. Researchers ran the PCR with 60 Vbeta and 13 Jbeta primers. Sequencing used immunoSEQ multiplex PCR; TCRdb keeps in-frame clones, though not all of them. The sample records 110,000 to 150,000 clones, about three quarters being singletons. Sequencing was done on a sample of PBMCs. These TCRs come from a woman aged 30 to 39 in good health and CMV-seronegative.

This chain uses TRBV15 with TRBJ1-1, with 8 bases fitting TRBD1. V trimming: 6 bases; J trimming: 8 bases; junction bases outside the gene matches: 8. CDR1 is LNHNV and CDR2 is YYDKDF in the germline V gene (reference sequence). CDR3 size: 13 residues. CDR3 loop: CATRDWTGSEAFF. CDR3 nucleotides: TGTGCCACCAGAGACTGGACAGGGTCCGAAGCTTTCTTT.

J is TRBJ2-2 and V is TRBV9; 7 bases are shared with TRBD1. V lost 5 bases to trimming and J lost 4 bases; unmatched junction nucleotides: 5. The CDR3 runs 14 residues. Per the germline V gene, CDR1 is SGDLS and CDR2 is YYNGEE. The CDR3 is CASSNRGVTGELFF. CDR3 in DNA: TGTGCCAGCAGTAACAGGGGAGTCACCGGGGAGCTGTTTTTT.

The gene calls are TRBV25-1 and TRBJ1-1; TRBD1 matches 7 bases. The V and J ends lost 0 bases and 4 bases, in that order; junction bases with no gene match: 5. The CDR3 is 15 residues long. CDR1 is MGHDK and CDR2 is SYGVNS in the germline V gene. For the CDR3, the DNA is TGTGCCAGCAGTGAATATGGCACAGGGGCCACTGAAGCTTTCTTT. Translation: CASSEYGTGATEAFF.

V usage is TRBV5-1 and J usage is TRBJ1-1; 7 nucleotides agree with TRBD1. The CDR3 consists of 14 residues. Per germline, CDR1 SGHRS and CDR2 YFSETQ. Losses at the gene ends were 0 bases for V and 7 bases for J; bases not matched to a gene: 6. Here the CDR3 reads CASSLGQGDDEAFF. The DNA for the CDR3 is TGCGCCAGCAGCTTGGGACAGGGAGATGATGAAGCTTTCTTT.

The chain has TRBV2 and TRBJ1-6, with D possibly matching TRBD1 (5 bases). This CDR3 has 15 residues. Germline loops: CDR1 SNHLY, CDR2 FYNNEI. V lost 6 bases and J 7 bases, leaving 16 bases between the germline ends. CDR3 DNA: TGTGCCAGCAGCGCAGGGAATGTGAAGAATTCACCCCTCCACTTT. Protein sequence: CASSAGNVKNSPLHF.

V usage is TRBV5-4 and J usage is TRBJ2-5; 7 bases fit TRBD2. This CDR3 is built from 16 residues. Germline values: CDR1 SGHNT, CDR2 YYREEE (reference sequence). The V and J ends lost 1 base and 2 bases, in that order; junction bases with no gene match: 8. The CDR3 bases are TGTGCCAGCAGCTTGTCCGGCCGCGGGGGACAAGAGACCCAGTACTTC. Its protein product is CASSLSGRGGQETQYF.

The CDR3, as DNA: TGTGCCAGCAGTTACTCCTTCGGTGCTAATCAGCCCCAGCATTTT. Translation: CASSYSFGANQPQHF. The genes are TRBV6-5 and TRBJ1-5; no clear D gene. The CDR3 totals 15 residues. Trimming removed 0 bases from V and 4 bases from J, with 10 bases in between. Germline V CDR1 and CDR2: MNHEY, SVGAGI.

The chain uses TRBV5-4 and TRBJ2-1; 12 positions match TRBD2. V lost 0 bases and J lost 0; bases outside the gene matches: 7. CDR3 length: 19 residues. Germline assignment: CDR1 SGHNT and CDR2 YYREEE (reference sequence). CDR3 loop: CASSLGLPGLAGSYNEQFF. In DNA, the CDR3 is TGTGCCAGCAGCTTGGGGCTTCCGGGACTAGCGGGCTCCTACAATGAGCAGTTCTTC.

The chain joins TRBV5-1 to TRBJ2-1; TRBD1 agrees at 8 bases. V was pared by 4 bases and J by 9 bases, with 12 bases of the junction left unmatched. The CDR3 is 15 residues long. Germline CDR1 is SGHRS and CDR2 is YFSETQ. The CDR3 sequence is CASSPRGQEQSEQFF. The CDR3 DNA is TGCGCCAGCAGCCCAAGGGGACAGGAGCAAAGTGAGCAGTTCTTC.

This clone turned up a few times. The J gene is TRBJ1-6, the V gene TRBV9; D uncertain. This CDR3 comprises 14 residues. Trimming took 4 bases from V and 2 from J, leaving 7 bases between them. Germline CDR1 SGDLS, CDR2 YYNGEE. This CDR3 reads CASSLSPYNSPLHF. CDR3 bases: TGTGCCAGCAGCCTTAGCCCCTATAATTCACCCCTCCACTTT.

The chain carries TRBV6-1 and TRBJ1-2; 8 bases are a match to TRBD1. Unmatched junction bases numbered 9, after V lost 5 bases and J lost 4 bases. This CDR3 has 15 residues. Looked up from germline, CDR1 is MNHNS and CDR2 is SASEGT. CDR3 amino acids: CASSLGQALPYGYTF. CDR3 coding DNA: TGTGCCAGCAGTTTGGGACAGGCCCTCCCCTATGGCTACACCTTC.

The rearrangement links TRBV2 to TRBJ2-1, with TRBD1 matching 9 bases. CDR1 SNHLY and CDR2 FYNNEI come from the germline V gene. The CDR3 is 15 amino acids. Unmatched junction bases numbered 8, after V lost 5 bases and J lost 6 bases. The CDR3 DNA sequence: TGTGCCAGCAGTCGGTCCCCGGGACAGGGCAATGAGCAGTTCTTC. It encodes CASSRSPGQGNEQFF. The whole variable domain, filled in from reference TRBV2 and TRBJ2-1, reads EPEVTQTPSHQVTQMGQEVILRCVPISNHLYFYWYRQILGQKVEFLVSFYNNEISEKSEIFDDQFSVERPDGSNFTLKIRSTKLEDSAMYFCASSRSPGQGNEQFFGPGTRLTVL.

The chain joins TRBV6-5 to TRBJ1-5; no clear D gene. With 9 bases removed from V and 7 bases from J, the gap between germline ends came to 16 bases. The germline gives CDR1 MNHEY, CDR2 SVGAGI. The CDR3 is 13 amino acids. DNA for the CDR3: TGTGCCAGTTCCCGGAGGGCAGACCAGCCCCAGCATTTT. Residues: CASSRRADQPQHF.

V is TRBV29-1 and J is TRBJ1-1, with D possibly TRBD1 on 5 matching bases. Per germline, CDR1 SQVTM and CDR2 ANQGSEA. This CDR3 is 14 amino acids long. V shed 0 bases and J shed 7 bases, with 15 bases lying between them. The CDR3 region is CSVEDRGSVLEAFF. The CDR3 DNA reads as TGCAGCGTTGAAGATCGGGGGTCTGTGCTTGAAGCTTTCTTT.

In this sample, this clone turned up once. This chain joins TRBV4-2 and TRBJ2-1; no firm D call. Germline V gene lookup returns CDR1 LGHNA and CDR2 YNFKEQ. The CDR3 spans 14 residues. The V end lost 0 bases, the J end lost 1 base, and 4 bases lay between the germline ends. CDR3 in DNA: TGTGCCAGCAGCCAAGATCTTTCCTACAATGAGCAGTTCTTC. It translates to CASSQDLSYNEQFF.

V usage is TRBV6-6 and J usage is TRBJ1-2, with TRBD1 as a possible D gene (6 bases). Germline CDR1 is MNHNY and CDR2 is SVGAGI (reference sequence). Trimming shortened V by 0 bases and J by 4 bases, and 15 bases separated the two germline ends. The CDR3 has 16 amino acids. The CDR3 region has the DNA TGTGCCAGCAGTTACTCGGAAACAGGGAACCTCTATGGCTACACCTTC. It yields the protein CASSYSETGNLYGYTF.

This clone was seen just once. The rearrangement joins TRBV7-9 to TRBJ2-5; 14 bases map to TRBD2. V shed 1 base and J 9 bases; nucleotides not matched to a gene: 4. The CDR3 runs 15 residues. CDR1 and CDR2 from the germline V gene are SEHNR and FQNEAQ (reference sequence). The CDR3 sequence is CASSLEGTSGRAQYF. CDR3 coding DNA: TGTGCCAGCAGCTTAGAAGGGACTAGCGGGAGAGCCCAGTACTTC.

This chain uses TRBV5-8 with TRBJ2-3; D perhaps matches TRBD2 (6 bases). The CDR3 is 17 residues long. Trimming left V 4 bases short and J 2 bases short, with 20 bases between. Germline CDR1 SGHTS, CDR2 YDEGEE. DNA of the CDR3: TGTGCCAGCAGCGGGGGGACGGGGACCCGGGACACAGATACGCAGTATTTT. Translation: CASSGGTGTRDTDTQYF.

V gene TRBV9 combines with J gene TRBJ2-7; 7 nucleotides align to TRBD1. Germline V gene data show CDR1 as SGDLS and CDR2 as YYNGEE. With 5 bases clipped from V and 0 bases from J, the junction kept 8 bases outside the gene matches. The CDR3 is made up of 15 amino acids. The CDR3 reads CASSRQGASSYEQYF. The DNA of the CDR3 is TGTGCCAGCAGTCGACAGGGCGCTAGCTCCTACGAGCAGTACTTC.

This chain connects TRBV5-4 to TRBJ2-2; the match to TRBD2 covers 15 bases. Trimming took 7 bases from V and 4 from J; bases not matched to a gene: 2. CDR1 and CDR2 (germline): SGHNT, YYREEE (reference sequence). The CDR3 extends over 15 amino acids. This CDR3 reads CASGLAGGLTGELFF. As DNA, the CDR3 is TGTGCCAGCGGACTAGCGGGGGGGCTCACCGGGGAGCTGTTTTTT.

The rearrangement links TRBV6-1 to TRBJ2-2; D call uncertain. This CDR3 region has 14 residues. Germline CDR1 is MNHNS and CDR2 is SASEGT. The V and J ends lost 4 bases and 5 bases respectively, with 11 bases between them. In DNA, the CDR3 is TGTGCCAGCAGTGGACTTGTTGGGACCGGGGAGCTGTTTTTT. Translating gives CASSGLVGTGELFF.

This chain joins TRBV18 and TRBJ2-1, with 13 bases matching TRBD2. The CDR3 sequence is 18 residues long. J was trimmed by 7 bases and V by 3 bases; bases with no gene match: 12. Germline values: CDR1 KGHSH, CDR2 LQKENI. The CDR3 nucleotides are TGTGCCAGCTCACCCTTCCGGCCCACTAGCGGGGGGGAGAATGAGCAGTTCTTC. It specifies CASSPFRPTSGGENEQFF.

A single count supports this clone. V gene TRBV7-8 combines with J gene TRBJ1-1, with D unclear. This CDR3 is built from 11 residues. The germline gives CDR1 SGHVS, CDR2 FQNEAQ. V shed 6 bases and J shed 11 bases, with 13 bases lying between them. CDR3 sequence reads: CASRADGVAFF. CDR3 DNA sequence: TGTGCCAGCAGAGCCGACGGGGTTGCTTTCTTT.

CDR3 coding DNA: TGTGCCAGCAGTCACGGACAAAGGAACACTGAAGCTTTCTTT. Translating it yields CASSHGQRNTEAFF. The genes are TRBV27 and TRBJ1-1; the D gene is possibly TRBD1 (5 bases). The V and J ends lost 5 bases and 1 base respectively, with 11 bases between them. CDR3 length equals 14 residues. Germline loops: CDR1 MNHEY, CDR2 SMNVEV (reference sequence).

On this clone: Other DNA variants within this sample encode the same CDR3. CDR3 in DNA: TGTGCCAGTAGTACCGGGATCACAGATACGCAGTATTTT. Its translation: CASSTGITDTQYF. The chain is built from TRBV19 and TRBJ2-3; maybe TRBD2 (5 bases). The CDR3 runs 13 residues. The V gene lost 4 bases and the J gene lost 2 bases, with 7 bases spanning the gap. CDR1 LNHDA and CDR2 SQIVND come from the germline V gene (reference sequence).

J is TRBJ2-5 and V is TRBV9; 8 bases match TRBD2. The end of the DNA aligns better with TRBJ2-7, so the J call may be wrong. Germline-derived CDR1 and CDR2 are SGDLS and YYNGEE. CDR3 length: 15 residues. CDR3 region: CASSVAPGGNYEQYF. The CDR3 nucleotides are TGTGCCAGCAGCGTAGCCCCGGGGGGGAACTACGAGCAGTACTTC.

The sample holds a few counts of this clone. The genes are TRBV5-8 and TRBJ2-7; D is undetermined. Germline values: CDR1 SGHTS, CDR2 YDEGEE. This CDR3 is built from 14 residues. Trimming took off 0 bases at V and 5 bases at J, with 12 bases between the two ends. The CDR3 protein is CASSLGPTGDEQYF. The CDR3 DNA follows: TGTGCCAGCAGCTTGGGTCCTACGGGTGACGAGCAGTACTTC.

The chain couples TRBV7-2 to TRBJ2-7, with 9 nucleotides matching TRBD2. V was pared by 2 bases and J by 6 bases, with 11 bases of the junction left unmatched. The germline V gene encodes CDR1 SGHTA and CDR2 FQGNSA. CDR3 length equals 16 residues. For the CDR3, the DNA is TGTGCCAGCAGCTTAATGAGTCGCGGGGGGGCAGGCGAGCAGTACTTC. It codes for CASSLMSRGGAGEQYF.

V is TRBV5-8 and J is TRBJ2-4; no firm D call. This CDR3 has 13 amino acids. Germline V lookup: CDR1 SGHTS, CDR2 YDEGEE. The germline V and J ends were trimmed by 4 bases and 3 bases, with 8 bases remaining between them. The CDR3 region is CASSRHLKNIQYF. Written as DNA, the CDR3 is TGTGCCAGCAGCCGACATCTCAAAAACATTCAGTACTTC.

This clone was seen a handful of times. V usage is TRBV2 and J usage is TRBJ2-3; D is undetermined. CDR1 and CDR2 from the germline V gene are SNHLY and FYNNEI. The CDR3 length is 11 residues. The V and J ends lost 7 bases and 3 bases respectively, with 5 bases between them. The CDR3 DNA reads TGTGCCAGCACACAGACAGATACGCAGTATTTT. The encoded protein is CASTQTDTQYF.